The 29 T cell receptor beta chains below all came from one sample that was sequenced in a study of T cell responses to AZD1222 COVID-19 vaccine. Assay: immunoSEQ multiplex PCR; the TCRdb copy retains only in-frame clones and omits some. The sample lists about 150,000 clones; around 90% were seen once. Specimen: peripheral blood, collected on day 0 of AZD1222 vaccination. These receptor sequences come from an adult in good health.

Written as DNA, the CDR3 is TGTGCCAGCAGCTTAGTAAATTCCCGGGGGCGGGGGCCCTACGAGCAGTACTTC. Translation gives CASSLVNSRGRGPYEQYF. J is TRBJ2-7 and V is TRBV7-2; possible D gene TRBD2, 7 bases. The CDR3 runs 18 residues. The ends were cut back, 1 base at V and 2 bases at J, with 21 bases in the middle. Germline-derived CDR1 and CDR2 are SGHTA and FQGNSA. Drawing the rest from reference TRBV7-2 and TRBJ2-7, the complete variable domain is GAGVSQSPSNKVTEKGKDVELRCDPISGHTALYWYRQSLGQGLEFLIYFQGNSAPDKSGLPSDRFSAERTGGSVSTLTIQRTQQEDSAVYLCASSLVNSRGRGPYEQYFGPGTRLTVT.

This clone was detected only once. The chain has TRBV5-1 and TRBJ1-5; the D is unclear. CDR3 length equals 16 residues. The V end was cut by 3 bases, the J end by 1 base, with 14 bases between. From germline, CDR1 is SGHRS and CDR2 YFSETQ. CDR3 nucleotides: TGCGCCAGCAGCTCGTCTGTGGGAGGGAGCAATCAGCCCCAGCATTTT. The encoded protein is CASSSSVGGSNQPQHF.

The rearrangement links TRBV6-5 to TRBJ1-6; D gene unclear. Germline CDR1 MNHEY, CDR2 SVGAGI. The V gene lost 7 bases and the J gene lost 7 bases, with 5 bases spanning the gap. The CDR3 is 11 residues long. DNA of the CDR3: TGTGCCAGCACCACAAATTCACCCCTCCACTTT. It translates to CASTTNSPLHF.

The rearrangement uses TRBV5-1 and TRBJ1-1; D perhaps matches TRBD1 (6 bases). Trimming took 0 bases from V and 1 from J, leaving 7 bases between them. CDR3 length: 14 amino acids. Per germline, CDR1 SGHRS and CDR2 YFSETQ. CDR3 protein: CASSLGTANTEAFF. The DNA for the CDR3 is TGCGCCAGCAGCTTGGGGACAGCGAACACTGAAGCTTTCTTT.

The CDR3, as DNA: TGTGCCGCCTGGGGGGGAACTAATGAAAAACTGTTTTTT. Its translation is CAAWGGTNEKLFF. The genes are TRBV28 and TRBJ1-4; tentatively, D is TRBD1 (5 bases). Germline CDR1 MDHEN, CDR2 SYDVKM. Trimming cost V 11 bases and J 1 base, with 11 bases left between them. The CDR3 has 13 amino acids.

The chain employs TRBV11-2 and TRBJ1-4; D uncertain. The germline V and J ends were trimmed by 5 bases and 3 bases, with 13 bases remaining between them. CDR3 length equals 15 residues. CDR1 is SGHAT and CDR2 is FQNNGV in the germline V gene. The CDR3 loop reads CASSAGREPNEKLFF. The CDR3 coding sequence is TGTGCCAGCAGCGCCGGACGGGAGCCTAATGAAAAACTGTTTTTT.

This clone was observed once. The chain carries TRBV9 and TRBJ1-6; D gene uncertain. Trimming cost V 4 bases and J 6 bases, with 11 bases left between them. Germline loops: CDR1 SGDLS, CDR2 YYNGEE. CDR3 size: 14 residues. CDR3 bases: TGTGCCAGCAGCCCCCGGGTAGCTAATTCACCCCTCCACTTT. This sequence encodes CASSPRVANSPLHF.

The chain has TRBV25-1 and TRBJ1-5; D perhaps matches TRBD1 (5 bases). Germline V gene sequence: CDR1 MGHDK, CDR2 SYGVNS. Trimming removed 3 bases at V and 7 bases at J, with 10 bases between. This CDR3 spans 13 amino acids. For the CDR3, the DNA is TGTGCCAGCAGTGAGGGGGAGGGGCAGCCCCAGCATTTT. This gives the protein CASSEGEGQPQHF.

The chain is built from TRBV9 and TRBJ2-7; a possible D gene is TRBD1 (6 bases). Germline V gene lookup returns CDR1 SGDLS and CDR2 YYNGEE. V was clipped by 3 bases and J by 0 bases, with 10 bases between them. The CDR3 covers 14 residues. The CDR3 loop is CASSATGNSYEQYF. The CDR3 DNA is TGTGCCAGCAGCGCCACAGGGAACTCCTACGAGCAGTACTTC.

The chain joins TRBV5-1 to TRBJ1-2, with TRBD1 matching over 7 bases. CDR1 and CDR2 (germline): SGHRS, YFSETQ. The trim removed 2 bases at V and 10 bases at J, leaving 8 bases unmatched. The CDR3 is 13 residues long. The CDR3, as DNA: TGCGCCAGCAGCTTTGGGGGAGGGGGCGACTACACCTTC. This sequence encodes CASSFGGGGDYTF.

The chain uses TRBV7-2 and TRBJ1-1; 9 bases map to TRBD1. This CDR3 region has 15 residues. The V segment lost 6 bases and the J segment 5 bases; nucleotides outside the gene matches: 10. Germline loops: CDR1 SGHTA, CDR2 FQGNSA. CDR3: CASSYHRGRGTEAFF. For the CDR3, the DNA is TGTGCCAGCAGTTATCACAGGGGGCGAGGTACTGAAGCTTTCTTT. The complete variable domain, with remaining parts taken from reference TRBV7-2 and TRBJ1-1, reads GAGVSQSPSNKVTEKGKDVELRCDPISGHTALYWYRQSLGQGLEFLIYFQGNSAPDKSGLPSDRFSAERTGGSVSTLTIQRTQQEDSAVYLCASSYHRGRGTEAFFGQGTRLTVV.

The chain uses TRBV18 and TRBJ1-1, with 8 bases matching TRBD1. Germline lookup yields CDR1 KGHSH and CDR2 LQKENI. CDR3 length: 14 residues. V shed 5 bases, J shed 3 bases, and the junction held 5 bases outside the gene matches. This CDR3 is CASSSYRGDTEAFF. Here the CDR3 DNA reads TGTGCCAGCTCATCATACAGGGGGGACACTGAAGCTTTCTTT.

V and J are TRBV5-1 and TRBJ1-6; 7 nucleotides align to TRBD1. J lost 2 bases, V lost 4 bases, and 3 bases had no gene match. This CDR3 comprises 15 residues. The V gene's germline CDR1 is SGHRS and CDR2 YFSETQ. The CDR3 protein is CASSATGPYNSPLHF. In nucleotides, the CDR3 is TGCGCCAGCAGCGCGACAGGGCCCTATAATTCACCCCTCCACTTT.

This CDR3 reads CASSPGWGGNEQFF. The DNA of the CDR3 is TGTGCCAGCAGTCCGGGGTGGGGTGGCAATGAGCAGTTCTTC. The chain combines TRBV6-5 with TRBJ2-1, with D possibly matching TRBD2 (5 bases). Germline V gives CDR1 MNHEY, CDR2 SVGAGI. The CDR3 loop spans 14 amino acids. With 5 bases removed from V and 6 bases from J, the gap between germline ends came to 14 bases.

The CDR3 loop is CARSPRDLSGTGELFF. The CDR3 coding sequence is TGTGCCCGGTCCCCACGGGATCTGTCGGGCACCGGGGAGCTGTTTTTT. The chain is built from TRBV9 and TRBJ2-2; tentative D call: TRBD2 (5 bases). The V gene's germline CDR1 is SGDLS and CDR2 YYNGEE. The length of the CDR3 is 16 residues. V was shortened by 10 bases and J by 4 bases, with 23 bases between the two germline ends.

The chain uses TRBV6-5 and TRBJ2-2; unclear D gene. V was shortened by 5 bases and J by 8 bases, with 12 bases between the two germline ends. CDR1 is MNHEY, CDR2 SVGAGI, per germline. The CDR3 is 13 residues long. CDR3 coding DNA: TGTGCCAGCAGTACCCGACAAGGGGGGGAGCTGTTTTTT. Translated, it gives CASSTRQGGELFF.

The V call is TRBV5-4, the J call TRBJ2-7; the D is unclear. CDR1 and CDR2 (germline): SGHNT, YYREEE (reference sequence). This CDR3 is built from 13 residues. Trimming took 4 bases from V and 6 from J, leaving 14 bases between them. CDR3 nucleotide sequence: TGTGCCAGCAGCCCCGGTATGGCGGCCGAGCAGTACTTC. It codes for CASSPGMAAEQYF.

The genes are TRBV19 and TRBJ2-1, with 12 bases matching TRBD2. The V gene's germline CDR1 is LNHDA and CDR2 SQIVND (reference sequence). CDR3 size: 16 residues. With 10 bases clipped from V and 1 base from J, the junction kept 8 bases outside the gene matches. Written as DNA, the CDR3 is TGTGCCACCCAGGCTACTAGCGGGGGGTCCTACAATGAGCAGTTCTTC. Amino acid sequence: CATQATSGGSYNEQFF.

Points on this clone: Its ends do not fully match the called genes, so a read error is possible. The V call is TRBV7-7, the J call TRBJ1-2; 10 nucleotides match TRBD1. The germline CDR1 and CDR2 sequences are SSHAT and FNYEAQ (reference sequence). CDR3 length: 17 amino acids. The CDR3 DNA follows: TGTGCTAGCAGCCCTGAGGAGGGGACAGGGGATCCCTATGGCTACACCTTC. Encoded protein: CASSPEEGTGDPYGYTF.

The V gene is TRBV12-3 or TRBV12-4, the J gene TRBJ2-4; D is perhaps TRBD1 (6 bases). V was cut by 4 bases and J by 8 bases, with 12 bases left in between. The CDR3 totals 13 residues. The CDR3: CASSYREKDIQYF. The CDR3 DNA reads as TGTGCCAGCAGTTACAGGGAGAAAGACATTCAGTACTTC.

The rearrangement links TRBV27 to TRBJ2-1; 10 nucleotides agree with TRBD2. The CDR3 is 15 amino acids. Trimming cost V 1 base and J 4 bases; bases outside gene matches: 1. The germline gives CDR1 MNHEY, CDR2 SMNVEV (reference sequence). The DNA of the CDR3 is TGTGCCAGCAGTTTATTAGCGGGGGGTTACAATGAGCAGTTCTTC. Its protein product is CASSLLAGGYNEQFF.

J is TRBJ1-6 and V is TRBV7-9; D remains unclear. The CDR3 loop spans 14 amino acids. V lost 2 bases and J lost 7, with 9 bases in between. Germline CDR1 reads SEHNR; CDR2 reads FQNEAQ (reference sequence). DNA of the CDR3: TGTGCCAGCAGCTTAAGGCTGGGCAATTCACCCCTCCACTTT. Protein sequence: CASSLRLGNSPLHF.

The chain is built from TRBV7-6 and TRBJ1-2; D unresolved. Germline lookup yields CDR1 SGHVS and CDR2 FNYEAQ. V lost 4 bases and J lost 8, with 11 bases in between. This CDR3 contains 12 residues. The CDR3 nucleotides read TGTGCCAGCAGCTCCGGGGTGGCGGGCTACACCTTC. This translates into CASSSGVAGYTF.

The chain recombines TRBV18 with TRBJ1-1; D unresolved. The CDR3 is 13 amino acids. CDR1 and CDR2 (germline): KGHSH, LQKENI. V lost 4 bases and J 1 base, leaving 7 bases between the germline ends. The CDR3 bases are TGTGCCAGCTCACTTACAGAGAACACTGAAGCTTTCTTT. It specifies CASSLTENTEAFF.

J is TRBJ1-2 and V is TRBV3-1 (or the pseudogene TRBV3-2); 7 bases are shared with TRBD1. The CDR3 is 13 residues long. The germline V gene encodes CDR1 LGHDT and CDR2 YNNKEL (reference sequence). The V gene end was trimmed by 3 bases and the J gene end by 8 bases; junction bases not matched to a gene: 6. CDR3 region: CASSHDREEGYTF. Here the CDR3 DNA reads TGTGCCAGCAGCCATGACAGGGAAGAGGGCTACACCTTC.

The rearrangement uses TRBV10-3 and TRBJ2-1, with TRBD2 identical over 9 bases. The V and J ends lost 3 bases and 4 bases, in that order; junction bases with no gene match: 4. The CDR3 contains 15 residues. Per the germline V gene, CDR1 is ENHRY and CDR2 is SYGVKD. The CDR3 is CAISDAGGPYNEQFF. As DNA, the CDR3 is TGTGCCATCAGTGACGCGGGGGGGCCTTACAATGAGCAGTTCTTC.

This clone was picked up one time. The V gene is TRBV2, the J gene TRBJ2-1, with 13 bases aligning to TRBD2. This CDR3 is built from 15 residues. Germline CDR1 and CDR2: SNHLY and FYNNEI. With 7 bases clipped from V and 4 bases from J, the junction kept 4 bases outside the gene matches. The CDR3 DNA sequence: TGTGCCAGCAACAGACTAGCGGGAGGATACAATGAGCAGTTCTTC. Protein: CASNRLAGGYNEQFF.

This chain joins TRBV10-2 and TRBJ1-6; D is ambiguous. Germline V gene sequence: CDR1 WSHSY, CDR2 SAAADI. The CDR3 sequence is 14 residues long. Deletions cut 3 bases from V and 5 bases from J, with 8 bases between. CDR3 loop: CASSDGVNNSPLHF. CDR3 DNA sequence: TGCGCCAGCAGTGATGGGGTGAATAATTCACCCCTCCACTTT.

The chain couples TRBV7-9 to TRBJ1-5; D ambiguous. Trimming left V 0 bases short and J 0 bases short, with 0 bases between. The CDR3 is 13 amino acids. The V gene's germline CDR1 is SEHNR and CDR2 FQNEAQ (reference sequence). The CDR3 DNA reads as TGTGCCAGCAGCTTAGCTAGCAATCAGCCCCAGCATTTT. Residues: CASSLASNQPQHF.